The present entry profiles one TCR beta chain with its context. Its antigen specificity is not known. One base away there is no much larger clone; base qualities are not given. This sample is part of a study of blood T cells in healthy people across ages (dated by TCRdb to the mid-2010s). Regarding the complete study: Template switching captured roughly one uniquely barcoded TCR beta cDNA molecule per two T cells in model experiments. To avoid experimental bias, donors of different ages were randomly spread across the sequencing lanes. The study analyzed two additional independent replicas of 1 million unique cDNA reads from the same blood draw for two donors, one aged 18 to 30 and one aged 80 or older. Donors were grouped into four age groups: young (average roughly 15 years), middle-aged (approximately 41), aged (about 59) and long-lived (about 89). The study measured age-related changes in TCR beta repertoire diversity using deep sequencing normalized with unique cDNA molecular identifiers. Overall results and qualifications from the work: Compared with the aged group, more naive CD4+ T cells, fewer expanded clones and increased TCR diversity were shown by the long-lived group, suggesting age selection. A strong correlation was found between observed TCR beta diversity and the percentage of naive T cells measured by flow cytometry. Since profiling was done on bulk unsorted PBMCs, naive and antigen-experienced compartments could not be conclusively compared. As age increased, observed TCR beta diversity per million T cells dropped in a roughly linear way, and a significant reduction was already evident by age about 40. Total diversity estimates from one million sequenced T cells were considered lower bounds and underestimates. The CMV infection status of donors was not known, potentially confounding age-related changes in expanded clonotypes.

Library method: 5' RACE. Instrument used: Illumina HiSeq 2500. A second PCR of about 7 to 12 cycles was run with a J-beta primer mix and a sample-barcoded 5' primer. Each TCR beta cDNA molecule received a unique molecular identifier from a template-switch 5' adaptor carrying 12 random nucleotides. Each sample yielded at least 2.5 million CDR3-containing paired-end reads. First-strand cDNA synthesis was performed from all RNA using the Mint cDNA synthesis kit, with priming by a TRBC-specific oligonucleotide. Following uracil-DNA glycosylase treatment, all cDNA underwent a first 18-cycle PCR with the universal primers M1SS and BC2_uni_R. The authors' pipeline ran thus. Normalization of each sample was performed by random selection of 1 million high-quality reads, each carrying a distinct molecular identifier. Reads sharing molecular identifiers were discarded rather than binned into consensus sequences. MiTCR, with a Q25 quality threshold and the strictest error-elimination algorithm, was used for CDR3 identification, clonotype clustering and error correction. Lower-bound total TCR beta diversity was estimated with a nonparametric unseen species model using Euler transformation. Using fastp trimming at Q25 and MiXCR clonotype assembly, TCRdb reanalyzed the public sequencing data and kept in-frame beta chains. A single entry per CDR3 protein holds the most common genes and DNA from its merged rows. TCRdb, not the authors, supplied the V and J calls. The sample profile shows around 1,500,000 distinct CDR3 sequences; roughly 28% of them were found once. The ten largest clones add up to 7% to 9% of the sample.

The donors were some 36 Caucasian individuals from Russia, aged about 6 to 95 years, who were systemically healthy. Around 10 milliliters of peripheral blood were drawn from each donor into EDTA-treated Vacutainer tubes. Ficoll-Paque density-gradient centrifugation was used to isolate PBMCs, with at least 7 million per sample. Total RNA was extracted from PBMCs with Trizol reagent, with at least 5.5 micrograms obtained per sample. The percentages of naive CD45RAhigh/CD27high T cells were determined by flow cytometry on a PBMC aliquot from every donor. Based on the germline V gene, the CDR1 and CDR2 sequences are SGHVS and FNYEAQ. From the cysteine up to the phenylalanine, the CDR3 has a length of 15 residues. The sequence is cut down to CDR3 DNA, 45 bases in frame from base 1. Relative to germline, V is missing 7 bases and J is missing 7 bases, with 7 bases of the junction outside any gene match.

The TCR comes from a woman aged 25-40 years in good health. Recombination joined TRBV7-6 with TRBJ2-1, and 13 junction bases match TRBD2. The sequenced sample was blood. The DNA sequence follows: TGTGCCAGCACCCCGGAACTAGCGGGGGGGAATGAGCAGTTCTTC. Protein translation: CASTPELAGGNEQFF.